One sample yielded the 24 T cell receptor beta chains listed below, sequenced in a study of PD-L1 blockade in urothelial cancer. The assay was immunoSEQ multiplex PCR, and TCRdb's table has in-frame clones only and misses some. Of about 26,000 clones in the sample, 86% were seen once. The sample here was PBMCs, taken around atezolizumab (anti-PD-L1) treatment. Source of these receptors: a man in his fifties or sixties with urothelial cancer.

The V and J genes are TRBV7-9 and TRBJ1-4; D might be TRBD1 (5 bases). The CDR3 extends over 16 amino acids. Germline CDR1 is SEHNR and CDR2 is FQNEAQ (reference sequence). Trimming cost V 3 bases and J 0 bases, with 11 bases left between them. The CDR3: CASSFGDRATNEKLFF. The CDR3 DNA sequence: TGTGCCAGCAGCTTTGGTGACAGAGCAACTAATGAAAAACTGTTTTTT.

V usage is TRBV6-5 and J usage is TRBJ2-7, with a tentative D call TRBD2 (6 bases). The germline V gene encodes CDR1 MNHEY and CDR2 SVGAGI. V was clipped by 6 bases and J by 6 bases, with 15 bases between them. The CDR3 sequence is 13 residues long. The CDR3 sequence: CASRGGRQSEQYF. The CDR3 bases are TGTGCCAGCAGGGGGGGACGACAGAGCGAGCAGTACTTC.

The CDR3 loop reads CSGWTGGYGYTF. The CDR3 DNA follows: TGCAGCGGCTGGACAGGCGGGTATGGCTACACCTTC. V usage is TRBV29-1 and J usage is TRBJ1-2; 7 nucleotides match TRBD1. Germline lookup yields CDR1 SQVTM and CDR2 ANQGSEA. V was pared by 7 bases and J by 5 bases, with 7 bases of the junction left unmatched. This CDR3 contains 12 residues.

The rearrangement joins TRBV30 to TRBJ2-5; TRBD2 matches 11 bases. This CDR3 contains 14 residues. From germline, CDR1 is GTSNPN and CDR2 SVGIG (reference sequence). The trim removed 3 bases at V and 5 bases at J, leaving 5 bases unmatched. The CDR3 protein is CAWSRTSGFETQYF. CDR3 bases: TGTGCCTGGAGCCGGACTAGCGGGTTCGAGACCCAGTACTTC. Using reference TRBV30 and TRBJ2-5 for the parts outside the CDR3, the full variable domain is SQTIHQWPATLVQPVGSPLSLECTVEGTSNPNLYWYRQAAGRGLQLLFYSVGIGQISSEVPQNLSASRPQDRQFILSSKKLLLSDSGFYLCAWSRTSGFETQYFGPGTRLLVL.

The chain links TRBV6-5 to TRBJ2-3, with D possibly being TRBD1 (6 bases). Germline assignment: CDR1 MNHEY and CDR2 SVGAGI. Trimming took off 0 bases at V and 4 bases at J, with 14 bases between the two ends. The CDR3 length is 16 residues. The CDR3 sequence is CASSYSGQTGADTQYF. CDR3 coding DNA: TGTGCCAGCAGTTACTCCGGACAGACTGGCGCAGATACGCAGTATTTT.

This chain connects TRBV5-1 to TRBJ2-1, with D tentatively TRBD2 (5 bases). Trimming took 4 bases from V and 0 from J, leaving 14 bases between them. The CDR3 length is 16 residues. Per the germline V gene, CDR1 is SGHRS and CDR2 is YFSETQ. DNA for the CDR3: TGCGCCAGCAGCCTGCGGGCCAGGAGCTCCTACAATGAGCAGTTCTTC. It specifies CASSLRARSSYNEQFF.

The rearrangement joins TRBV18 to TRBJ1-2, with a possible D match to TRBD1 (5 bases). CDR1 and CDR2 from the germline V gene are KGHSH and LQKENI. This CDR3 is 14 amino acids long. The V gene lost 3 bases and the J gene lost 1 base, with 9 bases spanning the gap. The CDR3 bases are TGTGCCAGCTCACCCAACCAGGGTAACTATGGCTACACCTTC. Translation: CASSPNQGNYGYTF. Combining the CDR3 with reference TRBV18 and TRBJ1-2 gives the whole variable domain NAGVMQNPRHLVRRRGQEARLRCSPMKGHSHVYWYRQLPEEGLKFMVYLQKENIIDESGMPKERFSAEFPKEGPSILRIQQVVRGDSAAYFCASSPNQGNYGYTFGSGTRLTVV.

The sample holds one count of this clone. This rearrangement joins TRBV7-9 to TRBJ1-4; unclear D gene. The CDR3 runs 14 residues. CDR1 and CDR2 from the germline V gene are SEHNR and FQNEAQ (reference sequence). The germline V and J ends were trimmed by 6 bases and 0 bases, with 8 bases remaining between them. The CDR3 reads CASSKTATNEKLFF. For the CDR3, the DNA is TGTGCCAGCAGTAAAACGGCAACTAATGAAAAACTGTTTTTT.

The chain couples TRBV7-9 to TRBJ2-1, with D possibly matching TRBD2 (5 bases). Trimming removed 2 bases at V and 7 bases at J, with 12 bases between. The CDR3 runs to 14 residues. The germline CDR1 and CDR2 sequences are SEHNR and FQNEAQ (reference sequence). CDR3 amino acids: CASSLKRDRNEQFF. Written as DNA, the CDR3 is TGTGCCAGCAGCTTAAAACGGGATAGGAATGAGCAGTTCTTC.

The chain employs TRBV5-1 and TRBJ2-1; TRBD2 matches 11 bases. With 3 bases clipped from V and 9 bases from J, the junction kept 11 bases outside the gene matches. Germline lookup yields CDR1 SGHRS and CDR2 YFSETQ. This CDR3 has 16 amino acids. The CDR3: CASSSRSTSGGREQFF. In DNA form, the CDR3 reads TGCGCCAGCAGCTCCAGGTCAACTAGCGGGGGCCGTGAGCAGTTCTTC.

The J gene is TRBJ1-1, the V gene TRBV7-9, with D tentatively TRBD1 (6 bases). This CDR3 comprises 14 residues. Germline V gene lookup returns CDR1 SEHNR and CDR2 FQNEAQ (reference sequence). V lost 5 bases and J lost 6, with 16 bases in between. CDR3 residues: CASSPTAWTAEAFF. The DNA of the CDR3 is TGTGCCAGCAGCCCGACTGCCTGGACAGCTGAAGCTTTCTTT.

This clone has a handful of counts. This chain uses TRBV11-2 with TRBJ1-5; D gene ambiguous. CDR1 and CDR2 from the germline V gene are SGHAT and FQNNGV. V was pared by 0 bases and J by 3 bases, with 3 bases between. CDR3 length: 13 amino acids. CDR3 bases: TGTGCCAGCAGCTTAGATTACAATCAGCCCCAGCATTTT. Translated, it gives CASSLDYNQPQHF.

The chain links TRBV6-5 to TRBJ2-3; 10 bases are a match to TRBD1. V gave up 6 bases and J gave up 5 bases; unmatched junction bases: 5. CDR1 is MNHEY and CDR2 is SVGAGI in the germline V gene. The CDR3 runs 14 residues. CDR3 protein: CASSLTGGGDTQYF. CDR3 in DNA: TGTGCCAGCAGCTTGACAGGGGGCGGAGATACGCAGTATTTT.

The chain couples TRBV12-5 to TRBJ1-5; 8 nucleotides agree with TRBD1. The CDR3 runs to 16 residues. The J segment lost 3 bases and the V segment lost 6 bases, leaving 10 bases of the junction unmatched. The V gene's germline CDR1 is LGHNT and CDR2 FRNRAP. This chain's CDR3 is CASGLGTGGNNQPQHF. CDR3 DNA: TGTGCTAGTGGCCTCGGGACAGGAGGAAACAATCAGCCCCAGCATTTT.

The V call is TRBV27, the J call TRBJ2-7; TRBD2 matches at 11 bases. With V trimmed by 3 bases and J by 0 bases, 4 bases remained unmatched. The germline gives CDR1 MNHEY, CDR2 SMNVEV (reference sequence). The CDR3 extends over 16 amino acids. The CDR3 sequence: CASSFLTSGSSYEQYF. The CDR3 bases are TGTGCCAGCAGTTTCCTCACTAGCGGGAGCTCCTACGAGCAGTACTTC.

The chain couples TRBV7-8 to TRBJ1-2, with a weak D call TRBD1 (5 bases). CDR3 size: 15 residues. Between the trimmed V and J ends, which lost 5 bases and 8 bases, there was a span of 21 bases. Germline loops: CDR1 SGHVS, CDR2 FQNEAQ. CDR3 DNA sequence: TGTGCCAGCAGCGCGATTCCGGGCCCAAAGGGGGGCTACACCTTC. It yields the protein CASSAIPGPKGGYTF.

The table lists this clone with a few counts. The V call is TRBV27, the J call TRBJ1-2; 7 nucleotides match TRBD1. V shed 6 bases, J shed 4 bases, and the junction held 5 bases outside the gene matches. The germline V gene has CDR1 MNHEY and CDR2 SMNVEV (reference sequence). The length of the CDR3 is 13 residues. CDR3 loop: CASSRDSSYGYTF. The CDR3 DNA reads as TGTGCCAGCAGCCGGGACAGCTCCTATGGCTACACCTTC.

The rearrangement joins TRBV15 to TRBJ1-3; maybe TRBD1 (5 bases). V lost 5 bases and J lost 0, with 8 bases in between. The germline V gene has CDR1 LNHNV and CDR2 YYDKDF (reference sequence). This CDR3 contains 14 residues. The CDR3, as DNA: TGTGCCACCAGCCGGGGGGACTCTGGAAACACCATATATTTT. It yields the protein CATSRGDSGNTIYF.

For the CDR3, the DNA is TGCGCCAGCAGACCCGCCACAGGGAATAATTCACCCCTCCACTTT. Its translation: CASRPATGNNSPLHF. The chain recombines TRBV5-1 with TRBJ1-6; D possibly corresponds to TRBD1 (6 bases). The germline V and J ends were trimmed by 5 bases and 5 bases, with 14 bases remaining between them. Germline V gene lookup returns CDR1 SGHRS and CDR2 YFSETQ. This CDR3 is built from 15 residues.

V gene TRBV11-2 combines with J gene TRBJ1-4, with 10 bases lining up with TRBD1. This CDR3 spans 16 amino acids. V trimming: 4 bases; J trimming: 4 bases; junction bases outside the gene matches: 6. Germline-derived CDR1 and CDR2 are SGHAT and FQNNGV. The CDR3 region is CASSSPGTGVNEKLFF. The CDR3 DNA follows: TGTGCCAGCAGCTCCCCCGGGACAGGGGTTAATGAAAAACTGTTTTTT. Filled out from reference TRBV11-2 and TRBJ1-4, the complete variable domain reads EAGVAQSPRYKIIEKRQSVAFWCNPISGHATLYWYQQILGQGPKLLIQFQNNGVVDDSQLPKDRFSAERLKGVDSTLKIQPAKLEDSAVYLCASSSPGTGVNEKLFFGSGTQLSVL.

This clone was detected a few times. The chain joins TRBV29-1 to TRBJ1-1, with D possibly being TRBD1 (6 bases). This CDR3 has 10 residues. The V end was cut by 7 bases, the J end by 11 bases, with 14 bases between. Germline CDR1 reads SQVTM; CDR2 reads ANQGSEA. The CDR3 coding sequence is TGCAGCGCCGAAGGGGGTACGGCTTTCTTT. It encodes CSAEGGTAFF.

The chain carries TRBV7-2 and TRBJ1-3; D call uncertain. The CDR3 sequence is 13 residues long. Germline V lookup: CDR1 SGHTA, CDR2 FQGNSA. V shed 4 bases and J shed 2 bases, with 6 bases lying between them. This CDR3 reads CASSSGTGNTIYF. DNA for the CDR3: TGTGCCAGCAGCTCCGGGACTGGAAACACCATATATTTT.

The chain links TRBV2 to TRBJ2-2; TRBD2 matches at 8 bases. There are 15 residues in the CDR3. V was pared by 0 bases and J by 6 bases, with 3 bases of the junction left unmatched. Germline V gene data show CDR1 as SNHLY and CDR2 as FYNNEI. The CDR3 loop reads CASSEALTSAGELFF. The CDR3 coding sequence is TGTGCCAGCAGTGAAGCGTTGACTAGCGCCGGGGAGCTGTTTTTT. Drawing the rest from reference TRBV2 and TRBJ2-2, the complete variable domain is EPEVTQTPSHQVTQMGQEVILRCVPISNHLYFYWYRQILGQKVEFLVSFYNNEISEKSEIFDDQFSVERPDGSNFTLKIRSTKLEDSAMYFCASSEALTSAGELFFGEGSRLTVL.

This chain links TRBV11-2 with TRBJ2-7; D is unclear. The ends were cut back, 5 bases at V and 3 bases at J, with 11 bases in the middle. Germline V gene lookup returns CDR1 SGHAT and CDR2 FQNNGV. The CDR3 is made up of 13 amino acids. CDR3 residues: CASSPLYSYEQYF. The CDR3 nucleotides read TGTGCCAGCAGCCCCTTGTACAGCTACGAGCAGTACTTC.